The sequence of this T cell receptor beta chain was determined in a study of T cell changes during pregnancy in multiple sclerosis. This table comes from immunoSEQ multiplex PCR, and its TCRdb copy is limited to in-frame clones, with some not included. The sample lists fewer than 35,000 clones; just over 90% were seen once. The sample here was CD4+ T cells from peripheral blood mononuclear cells, taken in the second trimester of pregnancy. This receptor was obtained from a female donor with multiple sclerosis, enrolled in a pregnancy study.

CDR3 loop: CASSIGPGLAENNEQFF. Written as DNA, the CDR3 is TGTGCCAGTAGTATAGGCCCGGGACTAGCGGAGAACAATGAGCAGTTCTTC. V usage is TRBV19 and J usage is TRBJ2-1, with 11 nucleotides matching TRBD2. V dropped 1 base and J dropped 5; count of bases not matched to a gene: 7. This CDR3 has 17 residues. The germline CDR1 and CDR2 sequences are LNHDA and SQIVND (reference sequence).